What follows are 21 T cell receptor beta chains derived from one specimen sequenced in a study of cytomegalovirus exposure and HLA in healthy donors. Primers included in the PCR were 60 Vbeta and 13 Jbeta primers. Sequenced by immunoSEQ multiplex PCR; TCRdb stores in-frame clones only, minus some. The data contain tens of thousands of clones, around 80% of them singletons. Source material: PBMCs. These receptors were collected from a young woman in good health and CMV-seronegative.

J is TRBJ2-7 and V is TRBV25-1; tentative D call: TRBD2 (6 bases). CDR3 length: 13 amino acids. From germline, CDR1 is MGHDK and CDR2 SYGVNS. V lost 4 bases to trimming and J lost 3 bases, with 10 bases between them. The CDR3 spells CASSGGLRYEQYF. The CDR3 DNA is TGTGCCAGCAGTGGGGGACTTCGCTACGAGCAGTACTTC.

The rearrangement links TRBV7-9 to TRBJ2-3, with TRBD1 matching over 10 bases. Germline V gives CDR1 SEHNR, CDR2 FQNEAQ (reference sequence). The V segment lost 5 bases and the J segment 2 bases; nucleotides outside the gene matches: 4. The length of the CDR3 is 15 residues. The CDR3 coding sequence is TGTGCCAGCAGCGTGGGACAGGGGTACACAGATACGCAGTATTTT. This gives the protein CASSVGQGYTDTQYF.

This chain connects TRBV28 to TRBJ1-2; D perhaps matches TRBD1 (5 bases). CDR3 length: 12 amino acids. CDR1 and CDR2 (germline): MDHEN, SYDVKM. Trimming took off 10 bases at V and 7 bases at J, with 16 bases between the two ends. The CDR3, as DNA: TGTGCCACCCCCGGGGGAAGGGGTGGCTACACCTTC. Residues: CATPGGRGGYTF.

V is TRBV7-9 and J is TRBJ1-2, with a weak D call TRBD1 (5 bases). With 0 bases removed from V and 1 base from J, the gap between germline ends came to 15 bases. There are 17 residues in the CDR3. The germline gives CDR1 SEHNR, CDR2 FQNEAQ (reference sequence). The CDR3 sequence: CASSLALRRGDNYGYTF. The CDR3 DNA follows: TGTGCCAGCAGCTTAGCGTTAAGGAGGGGAGATAACTATGGCTACACCTTC.

The chain has TRBV11-2 and TRBJ1-3; weak D call: TRBD1 (5 bases). The germline gives CDR1 SGHAT, CDR2 FQNNGV. The CDR3 is 15 residues long. Trimming removed 5 bases at V and 2 bases at J, with 13 bases between. The CDR3 sequence is CASSTRGGTGNTIYF. In DNA form, the CDR3 reads TGTGCCAGCAGCACCCGGGGGGGGACTGGAAACACCATATATTTT. Drawing the rest from reference TRBV11-2 and TRBJ1-3, the complete variable domain is EAGVAQSPRYKIIEKRQSVAFWCNPISGHATLYWYQQILGQGPKLLIQFQNNGVVDDSQLPKDRFSAERLKGVDSTLKIQPAKLEDSAVYLCASSTRGGTGNTIYFGEGSWLTVV.

This clone was seen only once. The chain couples TRBV4-3 to TRBJ2-3; 9 nucleotides align to TRBD2. Unmatched junction bases numbered 4, after V lost 1 base and J lost 5 bases. The CDR3 runs 15 residues. Germline assignment: CDR1 LGHNA and CDR2 YSLEER. The CDR3 protein is CASSQASGAGDTQYF. The CDR3 nucleotides are TGCGCCAGCAGCCAAGCTAGCGGGGCGGGAGATACGCAGTATTTT.

This chain uses TRBV19 with TRBJ2-7; 8 nucleotides line up with TRBD1. The CDR3 extends over 15 amino acids. CDR1 is LNHDA and CDR2 is SQIVND in the germline V gene (reference sequence). Trimming cost V 0 bases and J 2 bases; bases outside gene matches: 3. The CDR3 sequence is CASSIDQGAPYEQYF. The CDR3 DNA reads TGTGCCAGTAGTATAGATCAGGGGGCACCCTACGAGCAGTACTTC.

This rearrangement joins TRBV19 to TRBJ1-1; weak D call: TRBD1 (6 bases). The CDR3 runs to 18 residues. Germline CDR1 LNHDA, CDR2 SQIVND (reference sequence). Trimming removed 1 base from V and 5 bases from J, with 23 bases in between. The CDR3 bases are TGTGCCAGTAGTATAGGGTTGGGAGTTAAGGGGGGGGATACTGAAGCTTTCTTT. It specifies CASSIGLGVKGGDTEAFF.

This chain connects TRBV11-2 to TRBJ2-1, with TRBD2 matching over 9 bases. The V gene end was trimmed by 0 bases and the J gene end by 0 bases; junction bases not matched to a gene: 6. CDR1 and CDR2 from the germline V gene are SGHAT and FQNNGV. The CDR3 contains 18 residues. The CDR3 here is CASSLDRLSGSSYNEQFF. The DNA of the CDR3 is TGTGCCAGCAGCTTAGACCGACTTAGCGGGAGCTCCTACAATGAGCAGTTCTTC.

This clone was detected once. This chain uses TRBV11-3 with TRBJ2-3, with a possible D match to TRBD1 (5 bases). Germline V gene lookup returns CDR1 SGHNT and CDR2 YENEEA. With 4 bases removed from V and 1 base from J, the gap between germline ends came to 18 bases. This CDR3 has 17 amino acids. The CDR3 loop is CASSSRMGRPGTDTQYF. The CDR3 nucleotides are TGTGCCAGCAGCTCCCGGATGGGGCGGCCGGGCACAGATACGCAGTATTTT.

This chain joins TRBV29-1 and TRBJ2-3; 7 positions agree with TRBD2. V lost 6 bases and J lost 3; bases outside the gene matches: 6. Germline V gene data show CDR1 as SQVTM and CDR2 as ANQGSEA. This CDR3 is built from 13 residues. CDR3 loop: CSVVAGLTDTQYF. CDR3 coding DNA: TGCAGCGTGGTAGCGGGCCTGACAGATACGCAGTATTTT.

Worth noting for this clone: One end of the junction varies from germline; a read error may be responsible. The rearrangement joins TRBV7-7 to TRBJ2-2; D unresolved. This CDR3 is 18 amino acids long. Per the germline V gene, CDR1 is SSHAT and CDR2 is FNYEAQ (reference sequence). CDR3 nucleotide sequence: TGTGCTAGCAGATCCTCCTTTAACAGCACTTCGAACGCCGGGGAGCTGTTTTTT. Its translation: CASRSSFNSTSNAGELFF.

This chain joins TRBV6-5 and TRBJ1-1, with D uncertain. Deletions cut 2 bases from V and 1 base from J, with 5 bases between. Germline values: CDR1 MNHEY, CDR2 SVGAGI. This CDR3 has 13 residues. The CDR3 DNA reads as TGTGCCAGCAGTTACCACAAGAACACTGAAGCTTTCTTT. This codes for CASSYHKNTEAFF.

The rearrangement joins TRBV4-1 to TRBJ2-5, with TRBD2 identical over 16 bases. The junction had 17 bases not matched to a gene; V was cut back by 2 bases and J by 5 bases. The CDR3 sequence is 21 residues long. Germline V gives CDR1 MGHRA, CDR2 YSYEKL. CDR3: CASSQTPTGTSGGGPLETQYF. The DNA of the CDR3 is TGCGCCAGCAGCCAAACTCCGACCGGGACTAGCGGGGGGGGTCCCTTGGAGACCCAGTACTTC.

This chain uses TRBV19 with TRBJ2-1; D might be TRBD2 (6 bases). The germline gives CDR1 LNHDA, CDR2 SQIVND (reference sequence). This CDR3 spans 18 amino acids. V was clipped by 1 base and J by 1 base, with 17 bases between them. The CDR3 protein is CASSIVVARRVSYNEQFF. The CDR3 nucleotides read TGTGCCAGTAGTATAGTAGTGGCCAGGAGGGTATCCTACAATGAGCAGTTCTTC.

The chain carries TRBV19 and TRBJ2-2, with D perhaps TRBD2 (7 bases). Trimming took off 6 bases at V and 3 bases at J, with 20 bases between the two ends. This CDR3 has 17 residues. The germline V gene has CDR1 LNHDA and CDR2 SQIVND (reference sequence). CDR3 sequence (DNA): TGTGCCAGTAGCCCCCTCCGGGGGGCGATGGACACCGGGGAGCTGTTTTTT. The encoded protein is CASSPLRGAMDTGELFF.

The V call is TRBV5-1, the J call TRBJ2-7; 12 bases align to TRBD1. CDR1 and CDR2 from the germline V gene are SGHRS and YFSETQ. The junction had 6 bases not matched to a gene; V was cut back by 4 bases and J by 7 bases. The CDR3 sequence is 14 residues long. The CDR3 bases are TGCGCCAGCAGCGGCGGGACAGGGGGCGTGGAGCAGTACTTC. Translating gives CASSGGTGGVEQYF. The variable domain in full, completed from reference TRBV5-1 and TRBJ2-7, reads KAGVTQTPRYLIKTRGQQVTLSCSPISGHRSVSWYQQTPGQGLQFLFEYFSETQRNKGNFPGRFSGRQFSNSRSEMNVSTLELGDSALYLCASSGGTGGVEQYFGPGTRLTVT.

The rearrangement links TRBV11-2 to TRBJ2-7; 8 positions match TRBD2. Germline V lookup: CDR1 SGHAT, CDR2 FQNNGV. V shed 3 bases and J 2 bases; nucleotides not matched to a gene: 3. This CDR3 contains 14 residues. CDR3 region: CASSFSGGTYEQYF. The CDR3 region has the DNA TGTGCCAGCAGCTTCAGCGGGGGAACCTACGAGCAGTACTTC.

V and J are TRBV7-9 and TRBJ1-3, with D maybe TRBD1 (5 bases). Per germline, CDR1 SEHNR and CDR2 FQNEAQ (reference sequence). CDR3 length: 16 residues. The V end was cut by 6 bases, the J end by 4 bases, with 19 bases between. The CDR3 sequence is CASSFPSGLWGNTIYF. For the CDR3, the DNA is TGTGCCAGCAGTTTTCCATCAGGGTTGTGGGGAAACACCATATATTTT.

V and J are TRBV30 and TRBJ2-5, with a tentative D call TRBD1 (6 bases). This CDR3 has 12 residues. Germline V gene sequence: CDR1 GTSNPN, CDR2 SVGIG (reference sequence). The V end was cut by 7 bases, the J end by 1 base, with 10 bases between. The chain's CDR3 is CAFWTAQETQYF. The CDR3 DNA is TGTGCCTTCTGGACAGCCCAAGAGACCCAGTACTTC. The full variable domain, rest sourced from reference TRBV30 and TRBJ2-5, is SQTIHQWPATLVQPVGSPLSLECTVEGTSNPNLYWYRQAAGRGLQLLFYSVGIGQISSEVPQNLSASRPQDRQFILSSKKLLLSDSGFYLCAFWTAQETQYFGPGTRLLVL.

V gene TRBV5-6 combines with J gene TRBJ1-1; 9 bases are a match to TRBD1. After removal of 4 bases from V and 1 base from J, the junction contained 8 bases not matched to a gene. This CDR3 comprises 16 residues. From germline, CDR1 is SGHDT and CDR2 YYEEEE. Here the CDR3 reads CASSVLPGQGNTEAFF. Here the CDR3 DNA reads TGTGCCAGCAGCGTGTTACCGGGACAGGGGAACACTGAAGCTTTCTTT.